Following are 27 T cell receptor beta chains from one sample sequenced in a study of cytomegalovirus exposure and HLA in healthy donors. 60 Vbeta and 13 Jbeta primers were used in PCR. Measured with immunoSEQ multiplex PCR; TCRdb has only the in-frame clones, and not every one. In the table there are about 140,000 clones, around 77% of which are singletons. The sequenced sample consisted of PBMCs. These receptors all stem from a woman in her forties or fifties in good health and CMV-seronegative.

This chain uses TRBV11-3 with TRBJ2-7; D is perhaps TRBD2 (5 bases). CDR3 length: 15 residues. Trimming removed 3 bases at V and 7 bases at J, with 19 bases between. From germline, CDR1 is SGHNT and CDR2 YENEEA. CDR3 region: CASSLPTGLTGEQYF. The CDR3 DNA reads as TGTGCCAGCAGCTTGCCAACGGGATTGACGGGAGAGCAGTACTTC.

The chain employs TRBV21-1 and TRBJ2-3; TRBD1, as called in the table, went unchecked against the DNA. TRBV21-1 is an annotated pseudogene. The CDR3 spans 16 residues. CDR3 nucleotides: TGTGCCAGCAGCACCCACAGGACAGCTGGTCGGGGTACGCAGTATTTT. Its translation: CASSTHRTAGRGTQYF.

The chain links TRBV5-6 to TRBJ2-7; the match to TRBD1 covers 9 bases. CDR3 length: 14 amino acids. Germline CDR1 SGHDT, CDR2 YYEEEE. J gave up 3 bases and V 4 bases, and 5 bases lay outside the gene matches. CDR3 loop: CASSRDREYYEQYF. CDR3 coding DNA: TGTGCCAGCAGCAGGGACAGGGAATACTACGAGCAGTACTTC. The whole variable domain, filled in from reference TRBV5-6 and TRBJ2-7, reads DAGVTQSPTHLIKTRGQQVTLRCSPKSGHDTVSWYQQALGQGPQFIFQYYEEEERQRGNFPDRFSGHQFPNYSSELNVNALLLGDSALYLCASSRDREYYEQYFGPGTRLTVT.

The J gene is TRBJ2-2, the V gene TRBV5-1; weak D call: TRBD1 (6 bases). The CDR3 runs to 14 residues. V dropped 7 bases and J dropped 4 bases, with 14 bases sitting between them. Germline values: CDR1 SGHRS, CDR2 YFSETQ. CDR3 sequence reads: CASHRDTGTGELFF. DNA of the CDR3: TGCGCCAGCCACCGGGACACTGGCACCGGGGAGCTGTTTTTT.

The table lists this clone with a count of one. The rearrangement links TRBV28 to TRBJ1-4, with 7 bases matching TRBD1. CDR1 and CDR2 (germline): MDHEN, SYDVKM. J was trimmed by 7 bases and V by 3 bases; bases with no gene match: 5. The CDR3 contains 14 residues. CDR3 in DNA: TGTGCCAGCAGTTTTAGGGGGCGCGGTGAAAAACTGTTTTTT. It is translated as CASSFRGRGEKLFF. Variable domain in full (rest from reference TRBV28 and TRBJ1-4): DVKVTQSSRYLVKRTGEKVFLECVQDMDHENMFWYRQDPGLGLRLIYFSYDVKMKEKGDIPEGYSVSREKKERFSLILESASTNQTSMYLCASSFRGRGEKLFFGSGTQLSVL.

This chain links TRBV5-6 with TRBJ2-3; the D gene is possibly TRBD1 (5 bases). This CDR3 has 15 amino acids. CDR1 SGHDT and CDR2 YYEEEE come from the germline V gene. V lost 0 bases to trimming and J lost 0 bases, with 8 bases between them. The CDR3 protein is CASSLDRFSTDTQYF. In nucleotides, the CDR3 is TGTGCCAGCAGCTTGGACAGGTTTAGCACAGATACGCAGTATTTT.

This clone was seen a handful of times. V gene TRBV12-5 combines with J gene TRBJ1-1; TRBD1 matches 7 bases. Germline CDR1 is LGHNT and CDR2 is FRNRAP. V gave up 9 bases and J gave up 0 bases; unmatched junction bases: 4. This CDR3 comprises 13 residues. CDR3 sequence (DNA): TGTGCTAGCCAGGGGGGCATGAACACTGAAGCTTTCTTT. Encoded protein: CASQGGMNTEAFF.

This clone was seen a few times. This chain uses TRBV6-5 with TRBJ2-7; TRBD1 is a possible D gene (6 bases). Per germline, CDR1 MNHEY and CDR2 SVGAGI. The CDR3 length is 14 residues. The ends were cut back, 2 bases at V and 6 bases at J, with 14 bases in the middle. CDR3 nucleotide sequence: TGTGCCAGCAGTTACGCGACAGGTCGCAGCGAGCAGTACTTC. Its protein is CASSYATGRSEQYF.

In regard to this clone: Other DNA sequences in the same sample also yield this CDR3. This chain joins TRBV5-1 and TRBJ2-6, with TRBD2 matching 11 bases. This CDR3 has 17 amino acids. The germline V gene has CDR1 SGHRS and CDR2 YFSETQ. The junction had 0 bases not matched to a gene; V was cut back by 1 base and J by 0 bases. CDR3 bases: TGCGCCAGCAGCTTGACTAGCGGGGGCTCTGGGGCCAACGTCCTGACTTTC. This gives the protein CASSLTSGGSGANVLTF.

The chain is built from TRBV4-3 and TRBJ1-1; D remains unclear. V lost 5 bases and J 1 base, leaving 14 bases between the germline ends. CDR1 and CDR2 (germline): LGHNA, YSLEER. The CDR3 contains 15 residues. The CDR3 coding sequence is TGCGCCAGCAGCGTAAGTAGACAAGCGAACACTGAAGCTTTCTTT. Its translation is CASSVSRQANTEAFF.

This clone was counted a few times. The V call is TRBV4-2, the J call TRBJ1-6, with 7 bases aligning to TRBD1. Germline CDR1 is LGHNA and CDR2 is YNFKEQ. CDR3 length: 16 amino acids. V lost 0 bases to trimming and J lost 6 bases; unmatched junction nucleotides: 5. For the CDR3, the DNA is TGTGCCAGCAGCCAAGAAATGGGACAGAGTAATTCACCCCTCCACTTT. Translation gives CASSQEMGQSNSPLHF.

The rearrangement links TRBV20-1 to TRBJ1-1; D gene unclear. Germline CDR1 and CDR2: DFQATT and SNEGSKA (reference sequence). Trimming took 4 bases from V and 3 from J, leaving 6 bases between them. CDR3 length: 11 residues. The CDR3 here is CSANKYTEAFF. Written as DNA, the CDR3 is TGCAGTGCTAACAAATACACTGAAGCTTTCTTT.

The rearrangement links TRBV5-4 to TRBJ2-5; D ambiguous. The ends were cut back, 4 bases at V and 0 bases at J, with 13 bases in the middle. The CDR3 runs to 15 residues. Per the germline V gene, CDR1 is SGHNT and CDR2 is YYREEE (reference sequence). CDR3 protein: CASSPFSSNQETQYF. The CDR3 DNA is TGTGCCAGCAGCCCCTTTAGCTCGAACCAAGAGACCCAGTACTTC.

J is TRBJ2-7 and V is TRBV5-6; weak D call: TRBD1 (5 bases). Trimming stripped 2 bases from V and 4 bases from J, with 13 bases between. The CDR3 extends over 14 amino acids. Germline V gives CDR1 SGHDT, CDR2 YYEEEE. The CDR3: CASSFRSGSYEQYF. CDR3 nucleotide sequence: TGTGCCAGCAGCTTCAGGTCAGGGTCTTACGAGCAGTACTTC.

The sample holds one count of this clone. The rearrangement joins TRBV6-1 to TRBJ2-5; TRBD2 agrees at 8 bases. The J call is doubtful: the DNA matches TRBJ2-7 better. The germline CDR1 and CDR2 sequences are MNHNS and SASEGT. The CDR3 runs to 15 residues. The CDR3 DNA is TGTGCCAGCAGTGAAGGAGGACTAGCTCCCTACGAGCAGTACTTC. Translation: CASSEGGLAPYEQYF.

The chain is built from TRBV10-3 and TRBJ1-1; D not certain. Trimming stripped 6 bases from V and 4 bases from J, with 9 bases between. Germline values: CDR1 ENHRY, CDR2 SYGVKD. This CDR3 is built from 12 residues. The CDR3 region has the DNA TGTGCCATCAGAGCCGCGGGCACTGAAGCTTTCTTT. Encoded protein: CAIRAAGTEAFF.

The V call is TRBV4-2, the J call TRBJ2-3, with 8 nucleotides matching TRBD2. CDR1 LGHNA and CDR2 YNFKEQ come from the germline V gene. V lost 4 bases to trimming and J lost 1 base; unmatched junction nucleotides: 7. This CDR3 region has 16 residues. The CDR3 here is CASSLTGGVGTDTQYF. The CDR3 nucleotides are TGTGCCAGCAGCCTCACCGGGGGGGTCGGCACAGATACGCAGTATTTT.

CDR3 DNA: TGTGCCAGCAGCTTAGGGACTAACTCCTACAATGAGCAGTTCTTC. Amino acids: CASSLGTNSYNEQFF. The rearrangement links TRBV7-2 to TRBJ2-1, with TRBD2 as a possible D gene (6 bases). The germline CDR1 and CDR2 sequences are SGHTA and FQGNSA. V was cut by 1 base and J by 0 bases, with 7 bases left in between. This CDR3 has 15 amino acids.

The rearrangement uses TRBV19 and TRBJ2-1; D is possibly TRBD2 (5 bases). The CDR3 extends over 15 amino acids. V dropped 3 bases and J dropped 5 bases, with 14 bases sitting between them. In germline, CDR1 is LNHDA, CDR2 SQIVND (reference sequence). The DNA for the CDR3 is TGTGCCAGTAGTATGGGGAGCGTCCCCCACAATGAGCAGTTCTTC. It is translated as CASSMGSVPHNEQFF.

V gene TRBV7-2 combines with J gene TRBJ2-5, with 14 positions matching TRBD2. Per the germline V gene, CDR1 is SGHTA and CDR2 is FQGNSA. The CDR3 runs 17 residues. After removal of 3 bases from V and 4 bases from J, the junction contained 7 bases not matched to a gene. CDR3 nucleotide sequence: TGTGCCAGCAGCTTCGGACTAGCGGGGGGCGGGGTAGAGACCCAGTACTTC. Translated, it gives CASSFGLAGGGVETQYF.

The rearrangement uses TRBV7-9 and TRBJ1-6, with D possibly TRBD1 on 5 matching bases. Trimming removed 1 base from V and 7 bases from J, with 11 bases in between. The CDR3 totals 15 residues. Germline CDR1 and CDR2: SEHNR and FQNEAQ (reference sequence). The CDR3 protein is CASSLGAAGNSPLHF. CDR3 coding DNA: TGTGCCAGCAGCTTAGGTGCGGCAGGGAATTCACCCCTCCACTTT.

J is TRBJ1-2 and V is TRBV7-8, with D unresolved. Trimming took off 0 bases at V and 4 bases at J, with 6 bases between the two ends. Germline V gene data show CDR1 as SGHVS and CDR2 as FQNEAQ. The CDR3 covers 13 residues. In nucleotides, the CDR3 is TGTGCCAGCAGCTTAGCACGGAGCTATGGCTACACCTTC. Translation: CASSLARSYGYTF.

In regard to this clone: Its ends do not fully match the called genes, so a read error is possible. The chain combines TRBV7-7 with TRBJ2-5, with TRBD1 matching 7 bases. The CDR3 contains 13 residues. Per the germline V gene, CDR1 is SSHAT and CDR2 is FNYEAQ (reference sequence). The CDR3 spells CASSSDRKETQYF. CDR3 in DNA: TGTGCTAGCAGCTCGGACAGGAAAGAGACCCAGTACTTC.

Only a few counts were recorded for this clone. The V and J genes are TRBV4-3 and TRBJ2-3; 9 bases agree with TRBD2. The CDR3 has 16 amino acids. Looked up from germline, CDR1 is LGHNA and CDR2 is YSLEER. Trimming took 4 bases from V and 3 from J; bases not matched to a gene: 8. The DNA of the CDR3 is TGCGCCAGCAGCCTAGAGACGAGCGGGGGGACAGATACGCAGTATTTT. This codes for CASSLETSGGTDTQYF.

This clone was seen a handful of times. V is TRBV5-1 and J is TRBJ2-2, with 8 bases that match TRBD1. The V gene's germline CDR1 is SGHRS and CDR2 YFSETQ. This CDR3 has 15 residues. The V gene end was trimmed by 7 bases and the J gene end by 7 bases; junction bases not matched to a gene: 12. CDR3 loop: CASPLGQGAGGELFF. DNA for the CDR3: TGCGCCAGCCCCCTGGGGCAGGGGGCTGGCGGGGAGCTGTTTTTT.

The J gene is TRBJ1-5, the V gene TRBV7-9; 10 positions agree with TRBD1. The CDR3 has 13 amino acids. Germline V gives CDR1 SEHNR, CDR2 FQNEAQ (reference sequence). The J segment lost 12 bases and the V segment lost 3 bases, leaving 5 bases of the junction unmatched. CDR3 amino acids: CASSLDRGSFQHF. The CDR3 nucleotides are TGTGCCAGCAGCTTGGACAGGGGGAGTTTCCAGCATTTT.

The genes are TRBV5-6 and TRBJ2-1; TRBD1 might be the D (6 bases). Trimming removed 2 bases from V and 0 bases from J, with 15 bases in between. This CDR3 comprises 17 residues. Germline V gene sequence: CDR1 SGHDT, CDR2 YYEEEE. In DNA form, the CDR3 reads TGTGCCAGCAGCTTAGGTTTTCGGGACACCTCCTACAATGAGCAGTTCTTC. Translating it yields CASSLGFRDTSYNEQFF.